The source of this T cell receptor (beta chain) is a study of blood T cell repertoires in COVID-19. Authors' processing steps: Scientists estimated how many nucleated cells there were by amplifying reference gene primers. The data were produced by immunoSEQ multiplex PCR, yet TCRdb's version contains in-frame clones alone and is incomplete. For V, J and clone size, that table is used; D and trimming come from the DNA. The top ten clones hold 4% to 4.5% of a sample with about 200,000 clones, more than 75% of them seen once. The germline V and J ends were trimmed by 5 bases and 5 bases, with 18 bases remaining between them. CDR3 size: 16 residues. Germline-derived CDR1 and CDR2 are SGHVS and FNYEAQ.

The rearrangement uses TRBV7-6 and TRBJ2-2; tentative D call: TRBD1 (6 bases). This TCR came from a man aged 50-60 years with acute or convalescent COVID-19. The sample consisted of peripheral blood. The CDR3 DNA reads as TGTGCCAGCAGCCAGAACGGGCAGGGGATAACCGGGGAGCTGTTTTTT. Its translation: CASSQNGQGITGELFF.